Given below is one T cell receptor beta chain in context. The antigen remains unidentified. Germline CDR1 reads SQVTM; CDR2 reads ANQGSEA. V lost 3 bases, J lost 3 bases, and 6 bases lay in between. The CDR3 spans 12 residues. These data are taken from a study of long-term antiretroviral therapy in people with HIV. Study outcomes and limitations: HIV repertoire CDR3 lengths ranged less widely than those of controls.

The run of the v3.0 immunoSEQ assay was at survey level. Produced via immunoSEQ multiplex PCR; TCRdb's table is partial and in-frame only. The table records tens of thousands of clones, 85% to 90% of them present only once. The receptor comes from a man aged 35 to 55 with HIV. The chain couples TRBV29-1 to TRBJ1-3; no firm D call. Specimen: unsorted PBMCs, collected approximately 2.6 years after starting antiretroviral therapy. CDR3 in DNA: TGCAGCGTTGATGGTTTTGGAAACACCATATATTTT. It yields the protein CSVDGFGNTIYF.